The 23 T cell receptor beta chains given below trace back to one sample, sequenced in a study of T-cell memory formation after mild COVID-19. TCRdb processed the 5' RACE reads anew with MiXCR; each CDR3 protein has one entry. This table holds about 260,000 distinct CDR3 sequences, 16% found once. Sequencing was performed on PBMCs or a T cell subset sorted from them (not recorded which). The receptors here all came from a man younger than 30 who had mild COVID-19 (a few samples of this study predate the infection). Cell type and time point are not known.

This clonotype showed up just a few times. CDR3 nucleotides: TGTGCCAGTATCACCGACAGGGGGACAAATGGCTACACCTTC. Translated, it gives CASITDRGTNGYTF. The chain links TRBV7-2 to TRBJ1-2, with 9 bases fitting TRBD1. The CDR3 covers 14 residues. The ends lost 9 bases at V and 6 bases at J; junction bases unmatched: 11. Germline CDR1 reads SGHTA; CDR2 reads FQGNSA. The variable domain in full, completed from reference TRBV7-2 and TRBJ1-2, reads GAGVSQSPSNKVTEKGKDVELRCDPISGHTALYWYRQSLGQGLEFLIYFQGNSAPDKSGLPSDRFSAERTGGSVSTLTIQRTQQEDSAVYLCASITDRGTNGYTFGSGTRLTVV.

The chain combines TRBV5-1 with TRBJ2-1, with D possibly being TRBD1 or TRBD2 (5 bases each). Trimming pared 4 bases from V and 7 bases from J, leaving 9 bases between. The CDR3 is made up of 12 amino acids. CDR1 is SGHRS, CDR2 YFSETQ, per germline. The CDR3 DNA reads as TGCGCCAGCAGCCCCTGGGGGAATGAGCAGTTCTTC. It translates to CASSPWGNEQFF.

This clonotype occurred a few times. The gene calls are TRBV30 and TRBJ2-1; no definite D call. The CDR3 consists of 11 residues. Germline CDR1 GTSNPN, CDR2 SVGIG (reference sequence). CDR3 loop: CASAPSGEQFF. In DNA, the CDR3 is TGTGCTAGTGCCCCCTCCGGAGAGCAGTTCTTC.

This clonotype was seen a few times. V is TRBV7-8 and J is TRBJ2-1, with D unresolved. In germline, CDR1 is SGHVS, CDR2 FQNEAQ. The V end lost 0 bases, the J end lost 9 bases, and 9 bases lay between the germline ends. The CDR3 extends over 13 amino acids. The CDR3 nucleotides read TGTGCCAGCAGCTTAGCGCGTAAGTCTGAGCAGTTCTTC. Amino acid sequence: CASSLARKSEQFF.

This clonotype was detected a few times. This chain links TRBV6-6 with TRBJ2-7, with 16 bases matching TRBD2. The ends lost 0 bases at V and 7 bases at J; junction bases unmatched: 9. Germline assignment: CDR1 MNHNY and CDR2 SVGAGI (reference sequence). The CDR3 length is 18 residues. DNA of the CDR3: TGTGCCAGCAGTTACTCCGGGACTAGCGGGGGGGCCTTGGGGGAGCAGTACGTC. It codes for CASSYSGTSGGALGEQYV.

The rearrangement joins TRBV6-2 or TRBV6-3 to TRBJ1-2; no reliable D call. The CDR3 is made up of 13 amino acids. Trimming pared 5 bases from V and 3 bases from J, leaving 10 bases between. Germline V lookup: CDR1 MNHEY, CDR2 SVGEGT. The CDR3 region has the DNA TGTGCCAGCAGTCCGGGTTGGGACTATGGCTACACCTTC. Translated: CASSPGWDYGYTF.

The sample holds many counts of this clonotype. The chain recombines TRBV5-1 with TRBJ2-7; 11 bases align to TRBD1. Germline assignment: CDR1 SGHRS and CDR2 YFSETQ. CDR3 size: 14 residues. Unmatched junction bases numbered 7, after V lost 4 bases and J lost 7 bases. CDR3 DNA: TGCGCCAGCAGCCCGTGGACAGGGGGCGAGGAGCAGTACTTC. The encoded protein is CASSPWTGGEEQYF.

The rearrangement uses TRBV7-8 and TRBJ2-6; D ambiguous. V lost 5 bases to trimming and J lost 0 bases, with 8 bases between them. The CDR3 is 15 amino acids. Germline CDR1 reads SGHVS; CDR2 reads FQNEAQ. The CDR3 DNA follows: TGTGCCAGCAGCCTTAAAATCTCTGGGGCCAACGTCCTGACTTTC. Its translation: CASSLKISGANVLTF. The whole variable domain, remainder taken from reference TRBV7-8 and TRBJ2-6, is GAGVSQSPRYKVAKRGQDVALRCDPISGHVSLFWYQQALGQGPEFLTYFQNEAQLDKSGLPSDRFFAERPEGSVSTLKIQRTQQEDSAVYLCASSLKISGANVLTFGAGSRLTVL.

The rearrangement links TRBV27 to TRBJ2-1; TRBD2 matches 10 bases. The CDR3 spans 15 residues. The V gene's germline CDR1 is MNHEY and CDR2 SMNVEV (reference sequence). V dropped 5 bases and J dropped 7; count of bases not matched to a gene: 8. The CDR3 loop reads CASSLTGTSVNEQFF. In DNA, the CDR3 is TGTGCCAGCAGTCTAACCGGGACTAGCGTTAATGAGCAGTTCTTC.

The chain combines TRBV12-3 or TRBV12-4 with TRBJ1-6, with 7 bases matching TRBD1. With V trimmed by 6 bases and J by 10 bases, 9 bases remained unmatched. This CDR3 is 14 amino acids long. The CDR3, as DNA: TGTGCCAGCAGCCTTACAGGGGTAGGCTCACCCCTCCACTTT. This sequence encodes CASSLTGVGSPLHF.

This clonotype was counted once. J is TRBJ1-1 and V is TRBV11-2, with D perhaps matching TRBD1 (5 bases). CDR3 length: 17 amino acids. Germline V gene data show CDR1 as SGHAT and CDR2 as FQNNGV. Trimming pared 5 bases from V and 1 base from J, leaving 20 bases between. The CDR3 spells CASSPRPGTDQNTEAFF. The CDR3 nucleotides are TGTGCCAGCAGCCCCCGCCCAGGGACTGACCAGAACACTGAAGCTTTCTTT. Using reference TRBV11-2 and TRBJ1-1 for the parts outside the CDR3, the full variable domain is EAGVAQSPRYKIIEKRQSVAFWCNPISGHATLYWYQQILGQGPKLLIQFQNNGVVDDSQLPKDRFSAERLKGVDSTLKIQPAKLEDSAVYLCASSPRPGTDQNTEAFFGQGTRLTVV.

Points on this clonotype: One junction end disagrees with the germline gene, perhaps due to a read error. This chain joins TRBV20-1 and TRBJ1-1; D unresolved. The germline gives CDR1 DFQATT, CDR2 SNEGSKA (reference sequence). The CDR3 consists of 13 residues. The CDR3 spells CSAREPGNTEAFF. As DNA, the CDR3 is TGCAGTGCCAGAGAGCCGGGGAACACTGAAGCTTTCTTT.

In this sample, this clonotype turned up a few times. The genes are TRBV7-3 and TRBJ2-3; D possibly uses TRBD1 or TRBD2 (5 bases each). Trimming removed 5 bases from V and 4 bases from J, with 10 bases in between. The germline V gene has CDR1 SGHTA and CDR2 FQGTGA. This CDR3 is built from 13 residues. CDR3 DNA: TGTGCCAGCAGCCCCGGGGCCCCAGATACGCAGTATTTT. It is translated as CASSPGAPDTQYF.

This clonotype appeared a few times. The chain has TRBV5-6 and TRBJ1-2; D is unresolved. Germline V gene sequence: CDR1 SGHDT, CDR2 YYEEEE. CDR3 length equals 13 residues. V lost 0 bases, J lost 2 bases, and 5 bases lay in between. CDR3 nucleotide sequence: TGTGCCAGCAGCTTGGAACGGAACTATGGCTACACCTTC. Translating it yields CASSLERNYGYTF.

The table lists this clonotype with a count of one. The chain is built from TRBV19 and TRBJ1-5, with TRBD1 identical over 7 bases. The V segment lost 9 bases and the J segment 1 base; nucleotides outside the gene matches: 6. Germline values: CDR1 LNHDA, CDR2 SQIVND (reference sequence). The CDR3 contains 14 residues. This chain's CDR3 is CASRQGRSNQPQHF. CDR3 sequence (DNA): TGTGCCAGCAGACAGGGTCGGAGCAATCAGCCCCAGCATTTT.

This rearrangement joins TRBV5-1 to TRBJ1-1; 8 bases line up with TRBD1. CDR3 length equals 14 residues. The ends lost 4 bases at V and 10 bases at J; junction bases unmatched: 12. Germline V gene data show CDR1 as SGHRS and CDR2 as YFSETQ. Here the CDR3 reads CASSLDATGDAAFF. The CDR3 DNA sequence: TGCGCCAGCAGCCTTGATGCGACAGGGGATGCAGCTTTCTTT.

This clonotype was detected a few times. The rearrangement joins TRBV20-1 to TRBJ1-3; D remains ambiguous. V lost 3 bases and J lost 0, with 12 bases in between. The CDR3 contains 15 residues. The germline gives CDR1 DFQATT, CDR2 SNEGSKA (reference sequence). The CDR3 region is CSARRADASGNTIYF. The DNA of the CDR3 is TGCAGTGCTAGGAGGGCTGACGCCTCTGGAAACACCATATATTTT.

This chain uses TRBV5-1 with TRBJ2-3, with 7 positions matching TRBD2. Germline V gene data show CDR1 as SGHRS and CDR2 as YFSETQ. After removal of 0 bases from V and 7 bases from J, the junction contained 14 bases not matched to a gene. The CDR3 consists of 17 residues. CDR3 DNA: TGCGCCAGCAGCTTGGAAATAGCGGGCGGAACGCTTTATACGCAGTATTTT. Translating gives CASSLEIAGGTLYTQYF.

A few counts support this clonotype. The CDR3 here is CASSDRDRERGWSAADTQYF. In DNA form, the CDR3 reads TGTGCCAGCAGTGATCGGGACAGGGAGAGGGGTTGGTCGGCCGCCGATACGCAGTATTTT. J is TRBJ2-3 and V is TRBV6-6; 9 bases align to TRBD1. This CDR3 spans 20 amino acids. The germline gives CDR1 MNHNY, CDR2 SVGAGI (reference sequence). V shed 5 bases and J 6 bases; nucleotides not matched to a gene: 24.

V and J are TRBV7-9 and TRBJ2-7; D is ambiguous. Trimming removed 4 bases from V and 6 bases from J, with 10 bases in between. This CDR3 region has 12 residues. CDR1 and CDR2 (germline): SEHNR, FQNEAQ (reference sequence). The CDR3 spells CASSSPRSEQYV. The CDR3 DNA follows: TGTGCCAGCAGCTCCCCCCGGTCCGAGCAGTACGTC.

The chain employs TRBV6-2 or TRBV6-3 and TRBJ2-3; D ambiguous. Trimming took off 2 bases at V and 6 bases at J, with 6 bases between the two ends. Germline CDR1 is MNHEY and CDR2 is SVGEGT. The CDR3 loop spans 12 amino acids. The CDR3 sequence is CASSYRVDTQYF. CDR3 nucleotides: TGTGCCAGCAGTTACAGGGTTGATACGCAGTATTTT.

This chain connects TRBV6-5 to TRBJ1-1, with D possibly matching TRBD1 (6 bases). This CDR3 comprises 13 residues. Germline loops: CDR1 MNHEY, CDR2 SVGAGI. Between the trimmed V and J ends, which lost 7 bases and 6 bases, there was a span of 15 bases. The DNA of the CDR3 is TGTGCCAGCAAGGGGGGGCAGTTCGCTGAAGCTTTCTTT. It translates to CASKGGQFAEAFF.

This clonotype has a handful of counts. The chain joins TRBV6-5 to TRBJ2-1; 8 nucleotides match TRBD1. The junction had 10 bases not matched to a gene; V was cut back by 4 bases and J by 5 bases. The CDR3 is 16 amino acids. Per the germline V gene, CDR1 is MNHEY and CDR2 is SVGAGI. This CDR3 is CASSSSRDRFNNEQFF. CDR3 DNA sequence: TGTGCCAGCAGTTCGTCCCGGGACAGGTTTAACAATGAGCAGTTCTTC.